The next 18 T cell receptor beta chains were all read from a single sample in a study of T cell changes during pregnancy in multiple sclerosis. Generated by immunoSEQ multiplex PCR, the TCRdb table keeps only in-frame clones and is missing some. The sample comprises about 59,000 clones, about 94% of which are singletons, and roughly 2.7% rests with the top ten. Material: peripheral blood, obtained in the third trimester of pregnancy. The receptor source for this set is a female donor in good health, enrolled as a control in a pregnancy study.

J is TRBJ2-1 and V is TRBV7-9; perhaps TRBD1 as D (6 bases). From germline, CDR1 is SEHNR and CDR2 FQNEAQ (reference sequence). The CDR3 is 15 residues long. V lost 5 bases, J lost 1 base, and 12 bases lay in between. The chain's CDR3 is CASSLQGDSYNEQFF. CDR3 DNA sequence: TGTGCCAGCAGCCTACAGGGAGATTCCTACAATGAGCAGTTCTTC.

This chain joins TRBV5-4 and TRBJ2-7, with 12 bases matching TRBD2. Looked up from germline, CDR1 is SGHNT and CDR2 is YYREEE (reference sequence). With 4 bases clipped from V and 3 bases from J, the junction kept 5 bases outside the gene matches. The CDR3 runs 15 residues. CDR3: CASSDRTSGNYEQYF. In DNA, the CDR3 is TGTGCCAGCAGCGATCGGACTAGCGGGAACTACGAGCAGTACTTC.

J is TRBJ2-7 and V is TRBV28; possibly TRBD1 for D (6 bases). Trimming pared 5 bases from V and 0 bases from J, leaving 14 bases between. This CDR3 spans 15 amino acids. The germline CDR1 and CDR2 sequences are MDHEN and SYDVKM. In nucleotides, the CDR3 is TGTGCCAGCAGTGACAGGTCGAGTTTCTCCTACGAGCAGTACTTC. It encodes CASSDRSSFSYEQYF. Looking up the rest from reference TRBV28 and TRBJ2-7 gives the full variable domain: DVKVTQSSRYLVKRTGEKVFLECVQDMDHENMFWYRQDPGLGLRLIYFSYDVKMKEKGDIPEGYSVSREKKERFSLILESASTNQTSMYLCASSDRSSFSYEQYFGPGTRLTVT.

This chain joins TRBV4-1 and TRBJ2-3, with TRBD2 matching over 11 bases. V lost 3 bases and J lost 3; bases outside the gene matches: 2. Germline V lookup: CDR1 MGHRA, CDR2 YSYEKL. The CDR3 consists of 15 residues. The CDR3 region is CASSHSSGGTDTQYF. In nucleotides, the CDR3 is TGCGCCAGCAGCCACTCTAGCGGGGGGACAGATACGCAGTATTTT.

The gene calls are TRBV28 and TRBJ1-1; a possible D gene is TRBD1 (5 bases). CDR3 length: 13 amino acids. V lost 6 bases, J lost 3 bases, and 11 bases lay in between. The germline V gene has CDR1 MDHEN and CDR2 SYDVKM. CDR3 sequence: CASRLDSYTEAFF. The CDR3 nucleotides read TGTGCCAGCAGGCTTGACAGCTACACTGAAGCTTTCTTT.

Only one count was recorded for this clone. V and J are TRBV5-1 and TRBJ2-3; possibly TRBD2 for D (5 bases). This CDR3 has 17 residues. V was trimmed by 1 base and J by 6 bases, leaving 21 bases between them. Germline V gives CDR1 SGHRS, CDR2 YFSETQ. Written as DNA, the CDR3 is TGCGCCAGCAGCTTGAGTCCGGCGGGCCTTGGAGGTGATACGCAGTATTTT. Its translation is CASSLSPAGLGGDTQYF. The full variable domain, with the rest looked up from reference TRBV5-1 and TRBJ2-3, is KAGVTQTPRYLIKTRGQQVTLSCSPISGHRSVSWYQQTPGQGLQFLFEYFSETQRNKGNFPGRFSGRQFSNSRSEMNVSTLELGDSALYLCASSLSPAGLGGDTQYFGPGTRLTVL.

This chain uses TRBV5-4 with TRBJ2-7; 7 bases fit TRBD1. There are 14 residues in the CDR3. The germline CDR1 and CDR2 sequences are SGHNT and YYREEE (reference sequence). With 2 bases clipped from V and 7 bases from J, the junction kept 9 bases outside the gene matches. CDR3 bases: TGTGCCAGCAGCTTAACGGGACAGCGTGTGGAGCAGTACTTC. Encoded protein: CASSLTGQRVEQYF.

The rearrangement links TRBV5-1 to TRBJ2-3, with TRBD1 as a possible D gene (6 bases). V lost 2 bases to trimming and J lost 4 bases, with 11 bases between them. CDR1 is SGHRS, CDR2 YFSETQ, per germline. The CDR3 covers 14 residues. The CDR3 is CASSFTGWADTQYF. CDR3 coding DNA: TGCGCCAGCAGCTTTACAGGGTGGGCAGATACGCAGTATTTT.

The J gene is TRBJ2-7, the V gene TRBV18; no reliable D call. V lost 6 bases to trimming and J lost 3 bases, with 9 bases between them. The length of the CDR3 is 12 residues. CDR1 KGHSH and CDR2 LQKENI come from the germline V gene. This CDR3 is CASSSASYEQYF. The DNA for the CDR3 is TGTGCCAGCTCCTCTGCGAGCTACGAGCAGTACTTC.

The rearrangement uses TRBV5-4 and TRBJ2-1, with a possible D match to TRBD1 (6 bases). Looked up from germline, CDR1 is SGHNT and CDR2 is YYREEE (reference sequence). The CDR3 length is 17 residues. V was trimmed by 4 bases and J by 3 bases, leaving 20 bases between them. As DNA, the CDR3 is TGTGCCAGCAGCCTACATCAGGGGACATCGCTCTACAATGAGCAGTTCTTC. Translated, it gives CASSLHQGTSLYNEQFF.

This chain connects TRBV7-9 to TRBJ2-7; maybe TRBD1 (5 bases). This CDR3 has 14 amino acids. In germline, CDR1 is SEHNR, CDR2 FQNEAQ (reference sequence). V was shortened by 6 bases and J by 2 bases, with 14 bases between the two germline ends. CDR3 nucleotides: TGTGCCAGCAGTCGTCCACAGGCCCCCTACGAGCAGTACTTC. Its translation is CASSRPQAPYEQYF.

The chain is built from TRBV9 and TRBJ2-1; D perhaps matches TRBD1 (5 bases). The CDR3 sequence is 13 residues long. Trimming took 1 base from V and 8 from J, leaving 10 bases between them. CDR1 and CDR2 from the germline V gene are SGDLS and YYNGEE. CDR3 DNA: TGTGCCAGCAGCGTAAGGGGCGTAGATGAGCAGTTCTTC. Encoded protein: CASSVRGVDEQFF.

This clone came up once. The chain couples TRBV27 to TRBJ2-7, with 14 bases fitting TRBD2. Germline V CDR1 and CDR2: MNHEY, SMNVEV (reference sequence). The CDR3 covers 14 residues. Trimming at V came to 10 bases and at J to 3 bases, leaving 5 bases not matched to a gene. The CDR3: CATWTSGRIYEQYF. The DNA for the CDR3 is TGTGCCACCTGGACTAGCGGGAGGATCTACGAGCAGTACTTC.

J is TRBJ2-7 and V is TRBV5-6; a weak D match, TRBD2 (7 bases). Trimming removed 0 bases at V and 6 bases at J, with 16 bases between. Germline V lookup: CDR1 SGHDT, CDR2 YYEEEE. This CDR3 spans 15 amino acids. CDR3 sequence reads: CASSLGAGATGEQYF. DNA for the CDR3: TGTGCCAGCAGCTTGGGGGCGGGGGCCACTGGCGAGCAGTACTTC.

This chain uses TRBV6-1 with TRBJ1-2, with 10 bases that match TRBD1. This CDR3 is 15 amino acids long. V shed 10 bases, J shed 2 bases, and the junction held 10 bases outside the gene matches. The V gene's germline CDR1 is MNHNS and CDR2 SASEGT. The CDR3 loop is CATYVPGQGNYGYTF. The CDR3 bases are TGTGCCACCTATGTGCCGGGACAGGGGAACTATGGCTACACCTTC.

This clone has more than one count but fewer than ten. The V call is TRBV4-2, the J call TRBJ2-1; 9 bases align to TRBD2. The CDR3 covers 15 residues. The germline CDR1 and CDR2 sequences are LGHNA and YNFKEQ. V trimming: 0 bases; J trimming: 3 bases; junction bases outside the gene matches: 0. CDR3 region: CASSQDSGSYNEQFF. CDR3 coding DNA: TGTGCCAGCAGCCAAGATAGCGGGAGCTACAATGAGCAGTTCTTC.

A single count supports this clone. The chain is built from TRBV4-1 and TRBJ2-3; 8 nucleotides agree with TRBD2. The germline V gene encodes CDR1 MGHRA and CDR2 YSYEKL. The CDR3 covers 15 residues. The V and J ends lost 1 base and 1 base, in that order; junction bases with no gene match: 1. The CDR3 region is CASSQVTSGTDTQYF. For the CDR3, the DNA is TGCGCCAGCAGCCAAGTGACTAGCGGCACAGATACGCAGTATTTT.

This clone was counted once. J is TRBJ1-2 and V is TRBV7-2; 10 nucleotides align to TRBD1. In germline, CDR1 is SGHTA, CDR2 FQGNSA. With 5 bases clipped from V and 2 bases from J, the junction kept 2 bases outside the gene matches. This CDR3 is 14 amino acids long. CDR3 sequence reads: CASSEGQGNYGYTF. The DNA for the CDR3 is TGTGCCAGCAGCGAGGGACAGGGGAACTATGGCTACACCTTC. The whole variable domain, filled in from reference TRBV7-2 and TRBJ1-2, reads GAGVSQSPSNKVTEKGKDVELRCDPISGHTALYWYRQSLGQGLEFLIYFQGNSAPDKSGLPSDRFSAERTGGSVSTLTIQRTQQEDSAVYLCASSEGQGNYGYTFGSGTRLTVV.